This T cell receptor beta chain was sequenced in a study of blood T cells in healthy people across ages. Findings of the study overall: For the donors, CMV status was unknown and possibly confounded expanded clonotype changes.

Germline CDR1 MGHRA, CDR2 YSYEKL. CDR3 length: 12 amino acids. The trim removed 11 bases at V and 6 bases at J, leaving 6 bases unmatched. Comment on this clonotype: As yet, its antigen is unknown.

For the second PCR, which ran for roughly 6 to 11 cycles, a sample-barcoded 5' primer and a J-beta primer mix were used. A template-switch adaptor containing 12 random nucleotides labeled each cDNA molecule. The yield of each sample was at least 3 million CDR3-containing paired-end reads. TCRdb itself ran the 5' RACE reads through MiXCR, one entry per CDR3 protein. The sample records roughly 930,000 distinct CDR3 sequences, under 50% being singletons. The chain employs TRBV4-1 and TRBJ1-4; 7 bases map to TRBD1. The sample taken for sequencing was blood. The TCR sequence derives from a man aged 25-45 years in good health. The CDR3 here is CASGTVYEKLFF. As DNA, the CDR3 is TGCGCCTCCGGGACAGTGTATGAAAAACTGTTTTTT.